The sequence of this T cell receptor (beta chain) was determined in a study of blood T cell repertoires in COVID-19. Study-wide context: The United States, Italy and Spain were the sources of the acute and convalescent COVID-19 samples.

In the source study's methods: Scientists estimated how many nucleated cells there were by amplifying reference gene primers. Profiling relied on immunoSEQ multiplex PCR, and the TCRdb table lists in-frame clones only, not all of them. V and J calls and clone size are those listed in that table; D and trimming were worked out from the DNA. The sample holds roughly 500,000 clones, more than 75% seen once. The length of the CDR3 is 14 residues. Germline V gene lookup returns CDR1 LNHDA and CDR2 SQIVND (reference sequence). The V end was cut by 4 bases, the J end by 5 bases, with 12 bases between. The study assigned cohorts using participant-reported clinical history.

The clonotype originates from a woman aged 40-49 years who had recovered from COVID-19. The gene calls are TRBV19 and TRBJ1-3, with a possible D match to TRBD1 (5 bases). The sequencing sample was made of PBMCs or T cells enriched from blood (not recorded which). CDR3 in amino acids: CASSRRGSRNTIYF. Here the CDR3 DNA reads TGTGCCAGTAGTAGGAGGGGTAGTCGAAACACCATATATTTT.